The sequence of this TCR beta chain was determined in a study of T cell responses to AZD1222 COVID-19 vaccine. The study, taken as a whole, reports: Close to half of spike-specific TCRs reportedly recognize unmutated variant regions. Just six people given AZD1222 tested seropositive at baseline.

CDR1 is LNHDA, CDR2 SQIVND, per germline (reference sequence). Trimming pared 5 bases from V and 8 bases from J, leaving 15 bases between. This CDR3 is 13 amino acids long. Notes on this clone: Antigen: not known.

Sequencing used immunoSEQ multiplex PCR; TCRdb keeps in-frame clones, though not all of them. The profile shows around 94,000 clones, about 89% of them singletons. This specimen consisted of peripheral blood, obtained on day 0 of AZD1222 vaccination. The chain recombines TRBV19 with TRBJ1-2; D call uncertain. This sequence was found in an adult in good health. This chain's CDR3 is CASSSGIPKGYTF. The DNA of the CDR3 is TGTGCCAGTAGTTCCGGGATTCCAAAAGGCTACACCTTC. The variable domain in full, with the rest retrieved from reference TRBV19 and TRBJ1-2, is DGGITQSPKYLFRKEGQNVTLSCEQNLNHDAMYWYRQDPGQGLRLIYYSQIVNDFQKGDIAEGYSVSREKKESFPLTVTSAQKNPTAFYLCASSSGIPKGYTFGSGTRLTVV.